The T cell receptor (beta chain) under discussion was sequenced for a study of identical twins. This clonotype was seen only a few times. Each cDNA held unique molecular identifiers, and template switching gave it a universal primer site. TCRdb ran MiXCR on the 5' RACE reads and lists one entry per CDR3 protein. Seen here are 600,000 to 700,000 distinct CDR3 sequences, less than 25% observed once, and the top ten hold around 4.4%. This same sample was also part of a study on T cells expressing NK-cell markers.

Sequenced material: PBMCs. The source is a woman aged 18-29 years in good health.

This CDR3 is CATRLADTYEQYF. In DNA form, the CDR3 reads TGCGCCACGCGACTAGCGGACACCTACGAGCAGTACTTC. The chain links TRBV10-2 to TRBJ2-7; the match to TRBD2 covers 9 bases. This CDR3 contains 13 residues. V dropped 10 bases and J dropped 2; count of bases not matched to a gene: 6. CDR1 is WSHSY, CDR2 SAAADI, per germline.